One sample yielded the 30 T cell receptor beta chains listed below, sequenced in a study of blood T cell repertoires in COVID-19 (dated by TCRdb to about 2020). Library preparation employed the immunoSEQ multiplex PCR assay. The clones in this table, taken by TCRdb from immuneACCESS, are in-frame only. Not every clone is retained; where verified, under half of the shortfall comes from an unresolved V gene, and the cause of the rest is unknown. The sample includes roughly 670,000 clones, with 85% to 90% observed a single time. 0.2% to 0.3% of the sample is held by the ten biggest clonotypes. The sample taken for sequencing was peripheral blood. The receptors derive from a woman under 30 with acute or convalescent COVID-19.

This clone was counted once. Other nucleotide sequences from this sample produce the same CDR3. The V gene is TRBV29-1, the J gene TRBJ1-3; 9 bases agree with TRBD1. CDR1 SQVTM and CDR2 ANQGSEA come from the germline V gene. The CDR3 has 13 residues. V lost 6 bases and J lost 1; bases outside the gene matches: 1. CDR3 residues: CSVGTGSGNTIYF. CDR3 DNA sequence: TGCAGCGTGGGGACAGGGTCTGGAAACACCATATATTTT.

With respect to this clone: The sample has other DNA sequences that encode this CDR3 too. The chain has TRBV20-1 and TRBJ1-1; D is undetermined. Germline CDR1 is DFQATT and CDR2 is SNEGSKA (reference sequence). The CDR3 runs to 11 residues. V was shortened by 6 bases and J by 3 bases, with 8 bases between the two germline ends. The CDR3 loop reads CSALRYTEAFF. CDR3 bases: TGCAGTGCCCTCAGATACACTGAAGCTTTCTTT.

The rearrangement links TRBV5-1 to TRBJ2-2, with TRBD2 matching 7 bases. CDR3 length: 16 amino acids. CDR1 and CDR2 (germline): SGHRS, YFSETQ. V was clipped by 4 bases and J by 4 bases; unmatched bases: 10. The CDR3 loop is CASSPRGGGSTGELFF. CDR3 coding DNA: TGCGCCAGCAGCCCCCGGGGCGGGGGAAGCACCGGGGAGCTGTTTTTT.

V is TRBV7-7 and J is TRBJ2-5, with TRBD1 as a possible D gene (5 bases). Germline V CDR1 and CDR2: SSHAT, FNYEAQ (reference sequence). Between the trimmed V and J ends, which lost 1 base and 5 bases, there was a span of 11 bases. The CDR3 runs to 14 residues. The chain's CDR3 is CASSLDAGLETQYF. Written as DNA, the CDR3 is TGTGCCAGCAGCTTAGATGCAGGGCTGGAGACCCAGTACTTC.

The chain recombines TRBV4-1 with TRBJ2-1; 9 positions match TRBD1. Germline V gives CDR1 MGHRA, CDR2 YSYEKL. Unmatched junction bases numbered 5, after V lost 1 base and J lost 4 bases. The CDR3 is made up of 16 amino acids. CDR3 region: CASSQGGQGTYNEQFF. CDR3 DNA sequence: TGCGCCAGCAGCCAAGGTGGACAGGGGACTTACAATGAGCAGTTCTTC.

The chain uses TRBV5-1 and TRBJ1-1; TRBD1 might be the D (5 bases). The CDR3 runs 15 residues. Trimming removed 7 bases at V and 3 bases at J, with 19 bases between. CDR1 is SGHRS and CDR2 is YFSETQ in the germline V gene. The CDR3 nucleotides read TGCGCCAGCTGTAACAGGCCGATGGGGTACACTGAAGCTTTCTTT. This encodes CASCNRPMGYTEAFF. Looking up the rest from reference TRBV5-1 and TRBJ1-1 gives the full variable domain: KAGVTQTPRYLIKTRGQQVTLSCSPISGHRSVSWYQQTPGQGLQFLFEYFSETQRNKGNFPGRFSGRQFSNSRSEMNVSTLELGDSALYLCASCNRPMGYTEAFFGQGTRLTVV.

The V and J genes are TRBV7-3 and TRBJ2-1; D might be TRBD2 (6 bases). Between the trimmed V and J ends, which lost 5 bases and 12 bases, there was a span of 14 bases. CDR3 length: 12 amino acids. Germline values: CDR1 SGHTA, CDR2 FQGTGA. The CDR3 region is CASSQKGGTQFF. DNA of the CDR3: TGTGCCAGCAGCCAGAAGGGAGGCACGCAGTTCTTC.

Only a few counts were recorded for this clone. The rearrangement links TRBV10-1 to TRBJ1-2; D gene unclear. Germline values: CDR1 WNHNN, CDR2 SYGVQD (reference sequence). Trimming left V 2 bases short and J 6 bases short, with 19 bases between. The CDR3 extends over 16 amino acids. CDR3 loop: CASSEPREGPEDGYTF. DNA of the CDR3: TGCGCCAGCAGTGAGCCACGGGAAGGGCCGGAGGATGGCTACACCTTC.

This chain uses TRBV13 with TRBJ2-3; the match to TRBD2 covers 12 bases. With 0 bases clipped from V and 5 bases from J, the junction kept 6 bases outside the gene matches. Germline values: CDR1 PRHDT, CDR2 FYEKMQ (reference sequence). The CDR3 covers 17 residues. This CDR3 is CASSLGRTSGDEDTQYF. The CDR3 DNA reads as TGTGCCAGCAGCTTAGGCCGGACTAGCGGGGATGAAGATACGCAGTATTTT.

The chain carries TRBV7-3 and TRBJ1-2, with unresolved D. Trimming removed 5 bases at V and 2 bases at J, with 15 bases between. CDR1 and CDR2 (germline): SGHTA, FQGTGA. This CDR3 region has 15 residues. In DNA form, the CDR3 reads TGTGCCAGCAGCCCCAGTAGAGGGCCCAACTATGGCTACACCTTC. It yields the protein CASSPSRGPNYGYTF.

CDR3: CASSTIRGTHGAKNIQYF. Here the CDR3 DNA reads TGTGCCAGCAGCACCATTAGGGGGACACACGGGGCCAAAAACATTCAGTACTTC. V is TRBV11-2 and J is TRBJ2-4; D perhaps matches TRBD1 (6 bases). V lost 5 bases, J lost 1 base, and 21 bases lay in between. The CDR3 has 18 amino acids. Germline V CDR1 and CDR2: SGHAT, FQNNGV. The full variable domain, its missing parts supplied by reference TRBV11-2 and TRBJ2-4, is EAGVAQSPRYKIIEKRQSVAFWCNPISGHATLYWYQQILGQGPKLLIQFQNNGVVDDSQLPKDRFSAERLKGVDSTLKIQPAKLEDSAVYLCASSTIRGTHGAKNIQYFGAGTRLSVL.

This chain joins TRBV12-3 or TRBV12-4 and TRBJ2-7, with D possibly matching TRBD1 (6 bases). This CDR3 contains 12 residues. Trimming took 5 bases from V and 3 from J, leaving 8 bases between them. The CDR3 loop is CASSQGFYEQYF. For the CDR3, the DNA is TGTGCCAGCAGTCAGGGGTTCTACGAGCAGTACTTC.

The chain employs TRBV6-2 or TRBV6-3 and TRBJ1-2; D uncertain. Germline V CDR1 and CDR2: MNHEY, SVGEGT. This CDR3 has 14 amino acids. Trimming left V 6 bases short and J 2 bases short, with 13 bases between. The CDR3 loop is CASSRTQRNYGYTF. The DNA for the CDR3 is TGTGCCAGCAGCCGTACACAGAGAAACTATGGCTACACCTTC.

This clone occurred once. The rearrangement uses TRBV5-1 and TRBJ1-2, with TRBD1 identical over 7 bases. With V trimmed by 4 bases and J by 6 bases, 15 bases remained unmatched. The CDR3 runs to 16 residues. The germline V gene has CDR1 SGHRS and CDR2 YFSETQ. CDR3 protein: CASSPFTGVEGNGYTF. The CDR3, as DNA: TGCGCCAGCAGCCCCTTTACAGGGGTTGAGGGCAATGGCTACACCTTC.

The chain is built from TRBV15 and TRBJ1-4; TRBD1 agrees at 8 bases. The germline V gene encodes CDR1 LNHNV and CDR2 YYDKDF (reference sequence). This CDR3 is built from 16 residues. Losses at the gene ends were 5 bases for V and 6 bases for J; bases not matched to a gene: 11. CDR3 sequence (DNA): TGTGCCACCAGCCCGGGACAGGCCTTCCGTGATGAAAAACTGTTTTTT. Its protein product is CATSPGQAFRDEKLFF.

The genes are TRBV7-6 and TRBJ2-2, with 9 positions matching TRBD2. This CDR3 comprises 18 residues. The J segment lost 1 base and the V segment lost 4 bases, leaving 10 bases of the junction unmatched. Germline values: CDR1 SGHVS, CDR2 FNYEAQ. This CDR3 is CASSSRWAGGMNTGELFF. The CDR3, as DNA: TGTGCCAGCAGCTCCCGATGGGCGGGGGGGATGAACACCGGGGAGCTGTTTTTT.

The sample holds one count of this clone. The V and J genes are TRBV12-2 and TRBJ1-1. TRBV12-2 corresponds to a pseudogene. CDR3 size: 16 residues. Written as DNA, the CDR3 is TGTGCAAGTCGCTTGAACGTTCGGGGGGAGAACACTGAAGCTTTCTTT. Its protein is CASRLNVRGENTEAFF.

V gene TRBV4-3 combines with J gene TRBJ1-3; D is perhaps TRBD1 (6 bases). V lost 1 base, J lost 2 bases, and 15 bases lay in between. The CDR3 is made up of 17 amino acids. Germline values: CDR1 LGHNA, CDR2 YSLEER. The CDR3 loop reads CASSQVEAAGAGNTIYF. The CDR3 nucleotides read TGCGCCAGCAGCCAAGTGGAGGCCGCAGGGGCTGGAAACACCATATATTTT.

The CDR3 region is CASTPGQLTEQYF. Here the CDR3 DNA reads TGTGCCAGTACCCCGGGACAGCTCACCGAGCAGTACTTC. This rearrangement joins TRBV19 to TRBJ2-7; 7 nucleotides align to TRBD1. This CDR3 spans 13 amino acids. The V segment lost 7 bases and the J segment 6 bases; nucleotides outside the gene matches: 9. Germline V gene sequence: CDR1 LNHDA, CDR2 SQIVND (reference sequence).

In its sample, this clone was seen once. The genes are TRBV10-2 and TRBJ1-2; a possible D gene is TRBD1 (6 bases). V lost 1 base, J lost 6 bases, and 9 bases lay in between. Germline CDR1 is WSHSY and CDR2 is SAAADI. The CDR3 is 13 amino acids. The CDR3 protein is CASSEWQGNGYTF. Here the CDR3 DNA reads TGCGCCAGCAGTGAGTGGCAGGGGAATGGCTACACCTTC.

The chain employs TRBV25-1 and TRBJ2-7; 8 bases fit TRBD1. V shed 2 bases, J shed 4 bases, and the junction held 4 bases outside the gene matches. This CDR3 has 14 residues. Germline V gene sequence: CDR1 MGHDK, CDR2 SYGVNS. CDR3: CASSENRGSYEQYF. CDR3 DNA sequence: TGTGCCAGCAGTGAAAACAGGGGGTCTTACGAGCAGTACTTC.

The chain has TRBV5-4 and TRBJ1-2; D perhaps matches TRBD1 (5 bases). There are 14 residues in the CDR3. In germline, CDR1 is SGHNT, CDR2 YYREEE (reference sequence). V lost 1 base and J lost 2, with 9 bases in between. CDR3 loop: CASSLTAGNYGYTF. The DNA of the CDR3 is TGTGCCAGCAGCTTGACGGCAGGGAACTATGGCTACACCTTC.

The chain couples TRBV30 to TRBJ1-5; D is undetermined. CDR1 is GTSNPN and CDR2 is SVGIG in the germline V gene (reference sequence). CDR3 length: 14 residues. The V gene lost 5 bases and the J gene lost 0 bases, with 11 bases spanning the gap. The CDR3 nucleotides read TGTGCCTGGGGTCCTAGAGGTAGCAATCAGCCCCAGCATTTT. Encoded protein: CAWGPRGSNQPQHF.

The V and J genes are TRBV27 and TRBJ2-7, with a possible D match to TRBD2 (6 bases). The CDR3 covers 14 residues. V was cut by 5 bases and J by 2 bases, with 13 bases left in between. Per the germline V gene, CDR1 is MNHEY and CDR2 is SMNVEV (reference sequence). CDR3 amino acids: CASSPLGGTYEQYF. The CDR3 region has the DNA TGTGCCAGCAGTCCCCTTGGCGGGACCTACGAGCAGTACTTC.

J is TRBJ2-7 and V is TRBV3-1 (or the pseudogene TRBV3-2), with D perhaps TRBD1 (5 bases). The CDR3 runs 15 residues. V was pared by 4 bases and J by 3 bases, with 16 bases between. Germline V lookup: CDR1 LGHDT, CDR2 YNNKEL (reference sequence). The CDR3 protein is CASSLGQALLYEQYF. CDR3 in DNA: TGTGCCAGCAGCCTCGGACAAGCCCTACTCTACGAGCAGTACTTC.

The sample holds one count of this clone. The rearrangement joins TRBV2 to TRBJ2-1; 9 nucleotides match TRBD2. The V gene's germline CDR1 is SNHLY and CDR2 FYNNEI. This CDR3 region has 15 residues. V was pared by 4 bases and J by 6 bases, with 7 bases of the junction left unmatched. CDR3 nucleotide sequence: TGTGCCAGCAGTGTGGGACTAGCAAGGGCCAATGAGCAGTTCTTC. This translates into CASSVGLARANEQFF.

The chain recombines TRBV15 with TRBJ1-4; 7 nucleotides line up with TRBD1. The CDR3 extends over 17 amino acids. Germline trimming cut 0 bases from V and 7 bases from J; bases unmatched to any gene: 11. Per the germline V gene, CDR1 is LNHNV and CDR2 is YYDKDF (reference sequence). The CDR3 reads CATSREGLGRGSEKLFF. CDR3 DNA sequence: TGTGCCACCAGCAGAGAGGGGCTGGGCAGGGGGAGTGAAAAACTGTTTTTT.

The V and J genes are TRBV5-4 and TRBJ1-3; D might be TRBD1 (6 bases). The CDR3 loop spans 14 amino acids. V was clipped by 2 bases and J by 2 bases, with 8 bases between them. Germline CDR1 and CDR2: SGHNT and YYREEE (reference sequence). The chain's CDR3 is CASSLRGTGNTIYF. CDR3 DNA: TGTGCCAGCAGCTTAAGGGGGACTGGAAACACCATATATTTT.

This chain joins TRBV5-1 and TRBJ2-2; no definite D call. The V gene's germline CDR1 is SGHRS and CDR2 YFSETQ. Trimming removed 1 base from V and 3 bases from J, with 10 bases in between. This CDR3 has 15 amino acids. Here the CDR3 reads CASSLSGPDTGELFF. In DNA form, the CDR3 reads TGCGCCAGCAGCTTGTCAGGCCCTGACACCGGGGAGCTGTTTTTT.

This chain links TRBV13 with TRBJ2-7, with 9 bases lining up with TRBD1. With V trimmed by 5 bases and J by 4 bases, 9 bases remained unmatched. CDR3 length equals 15 residues. Germline V gene lookup returns CDR1 PRHDT and CDR2 FYEKMQ (reference sequence). CDR3 in DNA: TGTGCCAGCAGCGCCGACAGGGGGAGTGGATACGAGCAGTACTTC. Translated: CASSADRGSGYEQYF.